A selection of T cell receptor beta chains follows, all from one sample in a study of regulatory dendritic cells for organ transplantation. These receptors' targets are unknown. Repertoires were generated with immunoSEQ multiplex PCR, while TCRdb's copy carries only in-frame clones and drops some. The sample carries some 9,300 clones, 65% recorded once. The sequenced material came from naive CD4+ T cells from blood cultured with dendritic cells. The receptors stem from a human donor in good health. The CDR3 runs from the conserved cysteine through the conserved F or W. D genes are given only for firm matches. Expanded clones get a size class; other rows say once, few or many, or leave the size out.

>TRBJ2-1|TRBV6-6|15|-|TRBD1
CASTGTEPSYNEQFF
TGTGCCAGCACCGGGACAGAACCCTCCTACAATGAGCAGTTCTTC
>TRBJ2-7|TRBV28|13|once|-
CASSLTTSYEQYF
TGTGCCAGCAGTTTAACTACCTCCTACGAGCAGTACTTC
>TRBJ2-5|TRBV7-2|15|-|TRBD1
CASSLLTGVQETQYF
TGTGCCAGCAGCTTGTTAACAGGGGTTCAAGAGACCCAGTACTTC
>TRBJ1-3|TRBV7-9|14|-|-
CASSQGLRGNTIYF
TGTGCCAGCAGCCAGGGTTTGAGAGGAAACACCATATATTTT
>TRBJ1-6|TRBV7-2|15|-|TRBD1
CASSTPGQAQKPLHF
TGTGCCAGCAGCACTCCGGGACAGGCGCAGAAACCCCTCCACTTT
>TRBJ2-3|TRBV7-9|16|-|-
CASSFWRGRYSDTQYF
TGTGCCAGCAGCTTTTGGAGGGGGCGATACAGCGATACGCAGTATTTT
>TRBJ1-6|TRBV6-6|15|-|-
CASSYSDGPGTPLHF
TGTGCCAGCAGTTACTCTGATGGCCCCGGGACACCCCTCCACTTT
>TRBJ2-7|TRBV5-1|18|-|TRBD2
CASSFSGAAGGTSDEQYF
TGCGCCAGCAGCTTCTCGGGGGCGGCGGGAGGCACCTCCGACGAGCAGTACTTC
>TRBJ2-5|TRBV9|13|-|-
CASSSLPRETQYF
TGTGCCAGCAGCTCCCTCCCCCGGGAGACCCAGTACTTC
>TRBJ1-6|TRBV6-1|14|few|TRBD1
CASSLWTGSSPLHF
TGTGCCAGCAGTTTGTGGACAGGGAGCTCACCCCTCCACTTT
>TRBJ1-5|TRBV2|18|-|TRBD1
CASSSPGQDNYSNQPQHF
TGTGCCAGCAGTTCTCCGGGACAGGATAATTATAGCAATCAGCCCCAGCATTTT
>TRBJ2-3|TRBV2|13|-|-
CASKGTSTDTQYF
TGTGCCAGTAAGGGGACTAGCACAGATACGCAGTATTTT
>TRBJ1-3|TRBV10-3|16|-|-
CAAVGFGLDSGNTIYF
TGTGCCGCAGTGGGTTTTGGACTGGACTCTGGAAACACCATATATTTT
>TRBJ1-5|TRBV19|14|once|TRBD1
CASSIRTGGQPQHF
TGTGCCAGTAGTATTAGGACAGGGGGTCAGCCCCAGCATTTT
>TRBJ1-2|TRBV11-2|14|few|-
CASSLGAGNYGYTF
TGTGCCAGCAGCTTAGGGGCAGGGAACTATGGCTACACCTTC
>TRBJ2-7|TRBV5-5|14|-|-
CASSLSEGTYEQYF
TGTGCCAGCAGCTTGTCGGAGGGTACCTACGAGCAGTACTTC
>TRBJ1-2|TRBV5-4|16|-|TRBD1
CASLQARGRASYGYTF
TGTGCCAGCCTACAGGCCAGGGGGCGAGCCTCCTATGGCTACACCTTC
>TRBJ2-6|TRBV11-1|15|-|TRBD1
CASSLDRAGANVLTF
TGTGCCAGCAGCCTGGACAGGGCTGGGGCCAACGTCCTGACTTTC
>TRBJ1-1|TRBV18|15|-|TRBD1
CASSPIGQGNTEAFF
TGTGCCAGCTCACCAATTGGACAGGGCAACACTGAAGCTTTCTTT
>TRBJ2-3|TRBV7-2|19|-|TRBD2
CASSSSGTSGVQRTDTQYF
TGTGCCAGCAGCTCCTCCGGGACTAGCGGGGTACAACGCACAGATACGCAGTATTTT
>TRBJ1-4|TRBV5-1|16|-|-
CASSPTGAATNEKLFF
TGCGCCAGCAGCCCGACAGGAGCCGCAACTAATGAAAAACTGTTTTTT
>TRBJ1-6|TRBV7-9|12|few|TRBD1
CASSLRDSLLHF
TGTGCCAGCAGCTTAAGGGACAGTCTACTCCACTTT
>TRBJ2-1|TRBV9|16|-|TRBD2
CASSPRRAGEYNEQFF
TGTGCCAGCAGCCCCAGGCGAGCGGGGGAGTACAATGAGCAGTTCTTC
>TRBJ1-2|TRBV6-1|15|-|TRBD1
CASRRTGNGPYGYTF
TGTGCCAGCAGGAGGACAGGAAACGGACCTTATGGCTACACCTTC
>TRBJ2-1|TRBV5-6|11|-|-
CASSLGGEQFF
TGTGCCAGCAGCTTGGGCGGGGAGCAGTTCTTC
>TRBJ2-7|TRBV18|14|-|-
CASSSADGDYEQYF
TGTGCCAGCTCATCAGCAGACGGAGACTACGAGCAGTACTTC
>TRBJ1-1|TRBV19|14|-|-
CASSMGRVGTEAFF
TGTGCCAGTAGTATGGGCAGGGTGGGAACTGAAGCTTTCTTT
>TRBJ2-1|TRBV7-8|15|-|-
CASSYDRVAVYEQFF
TGTGCCAGCAGCTACGACAGGGTAGCGGTGTATGAGCAGTTCTTC